This TCR beta chain is drawn from a study of blood T cells in healthy people across ages. Trimming removed 8 bases at V and 1 base at J, with 11 bases between. The length of the CDR3 is 12 residues. CDR1 and CDR2 from the germline V gene are SQVTM and ANQGSEA. The second PCR ran roughly 6 to 12 cycles with a sample-barcoded 5' primer and J-beta primers. TCRdb processed the 5' RACE reads anew with MiXCR; each CDR3 protein has one entry. Of fewer than 700,000 distinct CDR3 sequences detected, approximately 40% appear once; the ten largest clones hold about 30%. This clonotype was observed a few times. The sequence came from a man aged 80 or over in good health. The sequenced sample consisted of blood. The chain uses TRBV29-1 and TRBJ1-1; D is unresolved. The CDR3 region has the DNA TGCAGCACGACCCGATCGAACACTGAAGCTTTCTTT. Residues: CSTTRSNTEAFF.